These 27 T cell receptor beta chains were sequenced from one sample in a study of T cell responses to AZD1222 COVID-19 vaccine. Only in-frame clones appear in the TCRdb table, and some are missing; sequencing was by immunoSEQ multiplex PCR. The sample holds 65,000 to 90,000 clones, about 90% seen once. Sample: peripheral blood, taken on day 0 of AZD1222 vaccination. Every receptor here comes from an adult in good health.

V usage is TRBV28 and J usage is TRBJ2-1, with TRBD2 identical over 9 bases. Per germline, CDR1 MDHEN and CDR2 SYDVKM. CDR3 length equals 16 residues. With V trimmed by 0 bases and J by 10 bases, 10 bases remained unmatched. CDR3 DNA sequence: TGTGCCAGCAGTTTATGGTCTGGCGGGGGGGCGGGCGAGCAGTTCTTC. Amino acids: CASSLWSGGGAGEQFF.

This chain links TRBV27 with TRBJ1-2, with 12 bases identical to TRBD1. CDR3 length: 16 amino acids. Germline V CDR1 and CDR2: MNHEY, SMNVEV (reference sequence). The junction had 5 bases not matched to a gene; V was cut back by 5 bases and J by 1 base. The CDR3 loop is CASSTGTGGVNYGYTF. The DNA for the CDR3 is TGTGCCAGCAGTACTGGGACAGGGGGCGTTAACTATGGCTACACCTTC.

This sequence joins TRBV6-5 and TRBJ2-7; 10 nucleotides agree with TRBD1. The CDR3 contains 14 residues. V lost 6 bases, J lost 0 bases, and 2 bases stayed unmatched. Germline V lookup: CDR1 MNHEY, CDR2 SVGAGI. The CDR3 reads CASRGQGISYEQYF. CDR3 sequence (DNA): TGTGCCAGCAGGGGACAGGGGATCTCCTACGAGCAGTACTTC.

This chain connects TRBV19 to TRBJ1-5; possible D gene TRBD1, 6 bases. CDR3 length equals 14 residues. The V gene lost 3 bases and the J gene lost 5 bases, with 11 bases spanning the gap. CDR1 and CDR2 from the germline V gene are LNHDA and SQIVND (reference sequence). CDR3 DNA: TGTGCCAGTAGTATTGTAAGGGGGGATCAGCCCCAGCATTTT. The encoded protein is CASSIVRGDQPQHF.

CDR3 sequence: CSARASTDTQYF. The CDR3 coding sequence is TGCAGCGCACGAGCCAGCACAGATACGCAGTATTTT. The genes are TRBV29-1 and TRBJ2-3; D remains unclear. Germline values: CDR1 SQVTM, CDR2 ANQGSEA. The CDR3 spans 12 residues. Between the trimmed V and J ends, which lost 7 bases and 0 bases, there was a span of 8 bases.

The chain couples TRBV30 to TRBJ1-1; no definite D call. Trimming left V 8 bases short and J 5 bases short, with 15 bases between. The CDR3 runs 12 residues. Germline CDR1 and CDR2: GTSNPN and SVGIG (reference sequence). This CDR3 is CARGSTGTEAFF. CDR3 bases: TGTGCCCGCGGATCGACGGGTACTGAAGCTTTCTTT.

The sample holds one count of this clone. The chain recombines TRBV28 with TRBJ2-7, with TRBD1 as a possible D gene (5 bases). This CDR3 is 11 amino acids long. The V gene's germline CDR1 is MDHEN and CDR2 SYDVKM. V lost 6 bases and J lost 3, with 6 bases in between. DNA of the CDR3: TGTGCCAGCAGCGACAGCTACGAGCAGTACTTC. Its protein is CASSDSYEQYF. Combining the CDR3 with reference TRBV28 and TRBJ2-7 gives the whole variable domain DVKVTQSSRYLVKRTGEKVFLECVQDMDHENMFWYRQDPGLGLRLIYFSYDVKMKEKGDIPEGYSVSREKKERFSLILESASTNQTSMYLCASSDSYEQYFGPGTRLTVT.

This chain joins TRBV19 and TRBJ1-5, with D unclear. With 0 bases removed from V and 2 bases from J, the gap between germline ends came to 5 bases. The CDR3 is 14 amino acids. CDR1 is LNHDA, CDR2 SQIVND, per germline (reference sequence). Here the CDR3 reads CASSIDGGNQPQHF. The CDR3 DNA sequence: TGTGCCAGTAGTATAGACGGTGGCAATCAGCCCCAGCATTTT.

V gene TRBV6-2 or TRBV6-3 combines with J gene TRBJ1-2, with D unclear. CDR3 length equals 15 residues. Germline V gene data show CDR1 as MNHEY and CDR2 as SVGEGT. V dropped 2 bases and J dropped 4 bases, with 14 bases sitting between them. The CDR3 region has the DNA TGTGCCAGCAGTTACGGGATAGTGGGCAGCTATGGCTACACCTTC. Amino acid sequence: CASSYGIVGSYGYTF.

The chain's CDR3 is CASGSAGGTDNEQFF. In nucleotides, the CDR3 is TGTGCCAGCGGATCAGCGGGAGGGACGGACAATGAGCAGTTCTTC. The rearrangement joins TRBV21-1 to TRBJ2-1; the tabulated D call, TRBD2, remains unverified against the DNA. TRBV21-1 is assigned pseudogene status. This CDR3 is built from 15 residues.

This sequence joins TRBV28 and TRBJ1-1, with TRBD1 as a possible D gene (5 bases). Germline lookup yields CDR1 MDHEN and CDR2 SYDVKM. The CDR3 covers 13 residues. Trimming stripped 4 bases from V and 6 bases from J, with 12 bases between. CDR3 region: CASSSQVWAEAFF. CDR3 sequence (DNA): TGTGCCAGCAGTTCACAGGTCTGGGCTGAAGCTTTCTTT.

The chain is built from TRBV4-1 and TRBJ2-5; TRBD2 matches at 11 bases. The CDR3 sequence is 16 residues long. Germline CDR1 MGHRA, CDR2 YSYEKL. The J segment lost 5 bases and the V segment lost 2 bases, leaving 7 bases of the junction unmatched. DNA of the CDR3: TGCGCCAGCAGCCAACCGCTAGCGGGGGGCTGGGAGACCCAGTACTTC. Translation gives CASSQPLAGGWETQYF.

A single count supports this clone. This chain links TRBV21-1 with TRBJ2-1; the table assigns TRBD2, which was not confirmed against the DNA. TRBV21-1 constitutes a pseudogene. The CDR3 has 19 amino acids. The CDR3 DNA sequence: TGTGCCAGCAGCAATGATAGCGGGGGGGCCGTTTTGGCTTACAATGAGCAGTTCTTC. It translates to CASSNDSGGAVLAYNEQFF.

In its sample, this clone was seen a few times. The J gene is TRBJ2-5, the V gene TRBV9, with D perhaps TRBD1 (5 bases). Germline CDR1 reads SGDLS; CDR2 reads YYNGEE. The V end lost 3 bases, the J end lost 1 base, and 16 bases lay between the germline ends. The length of the CDR3 is 16 residues. The chain's CDR3 is CASSAGLAGPQETQYF. The CDR3 DNA sequence: TGTGCCAGCAGCGCAGGGCTGGCTGGCCCCCAAGAGACCCAGTACTTC. Filled out from reference TRBV9 and TRBJ2-5, the complete variable domain reads DSGVTQTPKHLITATGQRVTLRCSPRSGDLSVYWYQQSLDQGLQFLIQYYNGEERAKGNILERFSAQQFPDLHSELNLSSLELGDSALYFCASSAGLAGPQETQYFGPGTRLLVL.

The chain joins TRBV6-6 to TRBJ1-6; no definite D call. The CDR3 sequence is 13 residues long. Trimming removed 8 bases from V and 5 bases from J, with 10 bases in between. CDR1 MNHNY and CDR2 SVGAGI come from the germline V gene (reference sequence). In DNA, the CDR3 is TGTGCCAGCTCGGGGAAGAATAATTCACCCCTCCACTTT. Amino acid sequence: CASSGKNNSPLHF.

With respect to this clone: No conserved phenylalanine or tryptophan is present at the end of the CDR3, so a read error is the likely explanation. No DNA is shown, since the ends of the CDR3 on it are uncertain; the CDR3 is the one TCRdb lists. The J gene is TRBJ2-2, the V gene TRBV3-1 (or the pseudogene TRBV3-2); TRBD2 is the table's D call, not checked against the DNA. The CDR3 length is 8 residues, termini included. Germline V lookup: CDR1 LGHDT, CDR2 YNNKEL (reference sequence). The CDR3 region is CASSQESE.

The chain uses TRBV28 and TRBJ1-1; no firm D call. V dropped 0 bases and J dropped 1 base, with 6 bases sitting between them. Germline V CDR1 and CDR2: MDHEN, SYDVKM. The CDR3 has 14 residues. This CDR3 is CASSLWAGNTEAFF. Here the CDR3 DNA reads TGTGCCAGCAGTTTATGGGCGGGGAACACTGAAGCTTTCTTT. Drawing the rest from reference TRBV28 and TRBJ1-1, the complete variable domain is DVKVTQSSRYLVKRTGEKVFLECVQDMDHENMFWYRQDPGLGLRLIYFSYDVKMKEKGDIPEGYSVSREKKERFSLILESASTNQTSMYLCASSLWAGNTEAFFGQGTRLTVV.

V gene TRBV11-3 combines with J gene TRBJ2-1; 7 positions agree with TRBD2. This CDR3 region has 17 residues. In germline, CDR1 is SGHNT, CDR2 YENEEA. V lost 0 bases and J lost 4; bases outside the gene matches: 9. The CDR3 region has the DNA TGTGCCAGCAGCTTAGAGGGTGCCCCAGCGGGATACAATGAGCAGTTCTTC. It yields the protein CASSLEGAPAGYNEQFF.

The chain employs TRBV4-3 and TRBJ2-1; D is ambiguous. In germline, CDR1 is LGHNA, CDR2 YSLEER. The CDR3 sequence is 13 residues long. V was cut by 3 bases and J by 2 bases, with 5 bases left in between. CDR3 DNA sequence: TGCGCCAGCAGCCAGGAAACCTACAATGAGCAGTTCTTC. Translation: CASSQETYNEQFF.

This chain links TRBV11-2 with TRBJ2-7; 9 bases fit TRBD1. J lost 5 bases, V lost 6 bases, and 11 bases had no gene match. The CDR3 extends over 15 amino acids. Germline V lookup: CDR1 SGHAT, CDR2 FQNNGV. CDR3 sequence (DNA): TGTGCCAGCAGGCTCCTCCGGGACAGGGACCACGAGCAGTACTTC. Its protein product is CASRLLRDRDHEQYF.

The chain employs TRBV27 and TRBJ1-5; perhaps TRBD1 as D (6 bases). V shed 6 bases and J shed 5 bases, with 11 bases lying between them. CDR1 MNHEY and CDR2 SMNVEV come from the germline V gene (reference sequence). This CDR3 is 13 amino acids long. In DNA form, the CDR3 reads TGTGCCAGCAGACAGGGAGGGGATCAGCCCCAGCATTTT. Its protein product is CASRQGGDQPQHF.

The chain couples TRBV7-6 to TRBJ2-1, with 8 bases fitting TRBD2. CDR3 length: 14 amino acids. Germline lookup yields CDR1 SGHVS and CDR2 FNYEAQ. V dropped 0 bases and J dropped 7; count of bases not matched to a gene: 2. CDR3 nucleotides: TGTGCCAGCAGCTTAGCTGGACTAGCTAATGAGCAGTTCTTC. As protein: CASSLAGLANEQFF.

The chain employs TRBV30 and TRBJ2-2; 9 bases fit TRBD1. The J segment lost 5 bases and the V segment lost 0 bases, leaving 4 bases of the junction unmatched. The CDR3 has 15 residues. The germline CDR1 and CDR2 sequences are GTSNPN and SVGIG (reference sequence). CDR3 amino acids: CAWSVQGARTGELFF. The CDR3 DNA reads TGTGCCTGGAGTGTACAGGGGGCGAGGACCGGGGAGCTGTTTTTT. Looking up the rest from reference TRBV30 and TRBJ2-2 gives the full variable domain: SQTIHQWPATLVQPVGSPLSLECTVEGTSNPNLYWYRQAAGRGLQLLFYSVGIGQISSEVPQNLSASRPQDRQFILSSKKLLLSDSGFYLCAWSVQGARTGELFFGEGSRLTVL.

This rearrangement joins TRBV2 to TRBJ1-5, with D possibly TRBD1 on 6 matching bases. Germline V gives CDR1 SNHLY, CDR2 FYNNEI. V gave up 2 bases and J gave up 1 base, with 12 bases separating them. The CDR3 runs to 16 residues. The DNA of the CDR3 is TGTGCCAGCAGTGAATGGGGGCCGGGAAGCAATCAGCCCCAGCATTTT. Amino acid sequence: CASSEWGPGSNQPQHF.

The chain is built from TRBV5-1 and TRBJ2-2, with 9 bases aligning to TRBD1. Germline V gene sequence: CDR1 SGHRS, CDR2 YFSETQ. CDR3 size: 15 residues. V shed 4 bases, J shed 5 bases, and the junction held 6 bases outside the gene matches. The CDR3 bases are TGCGCCAGCAGCCAGGGACAGGGTGAAACCGGGGAGCTGTTTTTT. The encoded protein is CASSQGQGETGELFF.

The rearrangement uses TRBV4-3 and TRBJ2-6; 9 bases map to TRBD1. The germline V gene encodes CDR1 LGHNA and CDR2 YSLEER. The CDR3 contains 18 residues. The V and J ends lost 0 bases and 2 bases, in that order; junction bases with no gene match: 5. CDR3 DNA: TGCGCCAGCAGCCAAGATCAGGGACAGGGAGCTGGGGCCAACGTCCTGACTTTC. Translation: CASSQDQGQGAGANVLTF.

The chain carries TRBV20-1 and TRBJ2-1; no definite D call. The V and J ends lost 6 bases and 7 bases respectively, with 10 bases between them. This CDR3 comprises 11 residues. Germline lookup yields CDR1 DFQATT and CDR2 SNEGSKA (reference sequence). CDR3: CSAQLGNEQFF. DNA for the CDR3: TGCAGTGCCCAATTGGGGAATGAGCAGTTCTTC.